This TCR beta chain comes out of a study of shared clonotypes between healthy human individuals. With ten immunoSEQ deep assay plates, unsorted PBMC DNA underwent sequencing. Study processing details: In the immunoSEQ data, sequences were junction-only and lacked quality scores, so filtering differed. Generated by immunoSEQ multiplex PCR, the TCRdb table keeps only in-frame clones and is missing some. V and J calls and clone size are as listed in that table; D and trimming were resolved from the DNA. Here the sample spans about 490,000 clones, about 84% being singletons. The germline gives CDR1 MDHEN, CDR2 SYDVKM. CDR3 size: 11 residues. This clone appeared a single time. Each unsorted sample relied on around 100 million PBMCs as its source of genomic DNA.

The gene calls are TRBV28 and TRBJ2-7; 8 bases map to TRBD2. The clonotype comes from a middle-aged woman in good health. Some clones in this sample may be carry-over from other donors' samples. Sequenced sample: PBMCs. DNA of the CDR3: TGTCCCGGCGGGGGGCTCTGGGAGCAGTACTTC. Amino acid sequence: CPGGGLWEQYF.